A selection of T cell receptor beta chains follows, all from one sample in a study of cytomegalovirus exposure and HLA in healthy donors. Profiled with immunoSEQ multiplex PCR; TCRdb holds only in-frame clones, not every one. The sample lists 130,000 or so clones, roughly 80% seen once, with approximately 3.2% in the top ten. The sequenced material came from PBMCs. The receptors shown here come from a man aged 35 to 55 in good health and CMV-seronegative. The CDR3 runs from the conserved cysteine through the conserved F or W. Each record gives: clone size, V gene, J gene, D gene, CDR3 protein, CDR3 DNA. The D gene is left open where the match is weak. Clone size appears in some rows only: once, few, many, or a class for an expanded clone.

>.|TRBV10-1|TRBJ1-4|.
CASSEGKSATGEKLFF
TGCGCCAGCAGTGAGGGAAAGAGTGCGACGGGTGAAAAACTGTTTTTT
>.|TRBV5-1|TRBJ2-2|.
CASSLVSGANTGELFF
TGCGCCAGCAGCTTGGTTTCCGGGGCGAACACCGGGGAGCTGTTTTTT
>.|TRBV19|TRBJ1-1|TRBD1
CASRTGNTEAFF
TGTGCCAGTCGGACAGGGAACACTGAAGCTTTCTTT
>few|TRBV5-1|TRBJ1-4|.
CASSLPGVDEKLFF
TGCGCCAGCAGCTTGCCCGGGGTCGATGAAAAACTGTTTTTT
>.|TRBV10-1|TRBJ2-3|.
CASSLTIPDTQYF
TGCGCCAGCAGTCTGACAATCCCAGATACGCAGTATTTT
>once|TRBV4-1|TRBJ1-1|TRBD1
CASSQESGQGAGGTEAFF
TGCGCCAGCAGCCAAGAGTCGGGACAGGGCGCAGGGGGCACTGAAGCTTTCTTT
>.|TRBV4-2|TRBJ2-4|TRBD1
CASSQERGTGGQAKNIQYF
TGTGCCAGCAGCCAAGAGAGAGGGACAGGGGGCCAAGCCAAAAACATTCAGTACTTC
>.|TRBV21-1|TRBJ1-2|.
CASSRHRPEGPYGYTF
TGTGCCAGCAGCCGTCATCGACCGGAGGGGCCCTATGGCTACACCTTC
>once|TRBV7-9|TRBJ1-4|TRBD1
CASSSGDRDNEKLFF
TGTGCCAGCAGCTCCGGGGACAGGGACAATGAAAAACTGTTTTTT
>.|TRBV10-1|TRBJ2-5|TRBD1
CASSSIPQGLRETQYF
TGCGCCAGCAGTTCGATTCCACAGGGGCTCAGGGAGACCCAGTACTTC
>.|TRBV2|TRBJ1-4|.
CASTMGEITTNEKLFF
TGTGCCAGCACCATGGGAGAGATAACAACTAATGAAAAACTGTTTTTT
>.|TRBV7-9|TRBJ1-4|.
CSSSLVYSEFGNEKLFF
TGTTCCAGCAGCTTAGTCTATTCGGAGTTTGGGAATGAAAAACTGTTTTTT
>.|TRBV27|TRBJ1-1|TRBD1
CASSTPRTGDTEAFF
TGTGCCAGCAGTACCCCCCGAACAGGGGACACTGAAGCTTTCTTT
>few|TRBV4-3|TRBJ1-1|TRBD1
CASSQTRGGAEAFF
TGCGCCAGCAGCCAAACTCGAGGGGGCGCAGAAGCTTTCTTT
>.|TRBV7-2|TRBJ2-7|.
CASSADLVRSYEQYF
TGTGCCAGCAGCGCTGACTTGGTGCGTAGCTACGAGCAGTACTTC
>.|TRBV28|TRBJ2-1|TRBD2
CASRGLAGRSYNEQFF
TGTGCCAGCAGGGGATTAGCGGGACGCTCCTACAATGAGCAGTTCTTC
>.|TRBV7-2|TRBJ2-7|TRBD1
CASRKPGQAYEQYF
TGTGCCAGCAGGAAACCGGGACAGGCCTACGAGCAGTACTTC
>.|TRBV2|TRBJ1-1|.
CASSWRPDRSATEAFF
TGTGCCAGCAGTTGGCGGCCAGACAGGTCAGCCACTGAAGCTTTCTTT
>.|TRBV29-1|TRBJ2-2|TRBD1
CSVDLQGVTGELFF
TGCAGCGTTGACTTACAGGGGGTAACCGGGGAGCTGTTTTTT
>.|TRBV7-9|TRBJ1-1|TRBD1
CASSSQKSRGLSNTEAFF
TGTGCCAGCAGCTCCCAAAAGTCCAGGGGGCTGTCGAACACTGAAGCTTTCTTT
>.|TRBV4-1|TRBJ2-7|.
CASSQVGPGEQYF
TGCGCCAGCAGCCAAGTGGGGCCGGGCGAGCAGTACTTC
>once|TRBV19|TRBJ2-1|TRBD1
CASTGTGGRGAWQFF
TGTGCCAGTACCGGGACAGGAGGTCGCGGAGCCTGGCAGTTCTTC
>few|TRBV5-1|TRBJ1-4|.
CASSVTGATNEKLFF
TGCGCCAGCAGCGTGACAGGAGCAACTAATGAAAAACTGTTTTTT
>.|TRBV5-6|TRBJ1-6|.
CASSFQGSNSPLHF
TGTGCCAGCAGCTTTCAGGGGTCTAATTCACCCCTCCACTTT
>.|TRBV2|TRBJ2-5|TRBD2
CASSEGLAGAQETQYF
TGTGCCAGCAGTGAAGGACTAGCGGGGGCCCAAGAGACCCAGTACTTC
>few|TRBV7-9|TRBJ2-3|.
CASPPGSSTDTQYF
TGTGCCAGCCCCCCCGGGAGCAGCACAGATACGCAGTATTTT
>.|TRBV5-1|TRBJ2-7|TRBD1
CASSLAPGTAYEQYF
TGCGCCAGCAGCTTGGCACCCGGGACAGCCTACGAGCAGTACTTC
>few|TRBV7-6|TRBJ2-7|.
CASSLGQAPNYEQYF
TGTGCCAGCAGCTTAGGGCAGGCCCCCAACTACGAGCAGTACTTC
>.|TRBV7-7|TRBJ2-3|.
CASSLAFDRYTDTQYF
TGTGCCAGCAGCTTAGCGTTCGACAGGTACACAGATACGCAATATTTT
>.|TRBV5-6|TRBJ1-2|TRBD1
CASSLIGTGSRGYTF
TGTGCCAGCAGCTTGATCGGGACAGGGTCGAGGGGCTACACCTTC
>.|TRBV7-2|TRBJ2-1|TRBD1
CASIRDRGSNEQFF
TGTGCCAGCATCCGGGACAGGGGAAGTAATGAGCAGTTCTTC
>.|TRBV27|TRBJ1-6|.
CASRAPDRTNSPLHF
TGTGCCAGCAGGGCCCCGGACAGAACTAATTCACCCCTCCACTTT
>.|TRBV6-1|TRBJ1-5|.
CASNLRGSNQPQHF
TGTGCCAGCAACCTCAGGGGAAGCAATCAGCCCCAGCATTTT
>few|TRBV14|TRBJ1-4|.
CASSPTGRGGEKLFF
TGTGCCAGCAGCCCTACGGGCAGGGGCGGGGAAAAACTGTTTTTT